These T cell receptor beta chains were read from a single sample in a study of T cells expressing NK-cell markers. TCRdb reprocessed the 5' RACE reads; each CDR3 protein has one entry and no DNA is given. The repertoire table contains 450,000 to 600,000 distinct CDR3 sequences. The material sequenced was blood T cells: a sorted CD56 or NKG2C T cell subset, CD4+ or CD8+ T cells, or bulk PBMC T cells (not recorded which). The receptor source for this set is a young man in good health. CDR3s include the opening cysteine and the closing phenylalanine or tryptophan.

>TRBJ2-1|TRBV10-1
CASSDQRELNEQFF
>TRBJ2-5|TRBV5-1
CASSIGQGQQTQYF
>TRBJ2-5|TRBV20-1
CSALTSGRGETQYF
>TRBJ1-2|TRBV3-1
CASSQGRSDYGYTF
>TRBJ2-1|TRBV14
CASSQELGYEQFF
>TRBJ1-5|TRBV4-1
CASSLEETKNQPQHF
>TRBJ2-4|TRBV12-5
CASSGVLAKNIQYF
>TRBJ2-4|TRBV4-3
CASSQDLAGGTKNIQYF
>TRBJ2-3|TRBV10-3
CAISESERGNTDTQYF
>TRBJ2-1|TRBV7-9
CASSSLRTHYNEQFF
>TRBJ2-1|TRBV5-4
CASSLGTGGASWNYNEQFF
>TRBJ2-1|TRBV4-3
CASSQVALTSGSLHNEQFF
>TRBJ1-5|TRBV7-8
CASSSDRAQPQHF
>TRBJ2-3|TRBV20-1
CSAPPQGADTQYF
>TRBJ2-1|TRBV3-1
CASSQDRLTQAYNEQFF
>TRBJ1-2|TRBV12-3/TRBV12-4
CASSLSGDRDYGYTF
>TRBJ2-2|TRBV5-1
CASSPSGAGSTGELFF
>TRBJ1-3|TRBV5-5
CASRRTAVSGNTIYF
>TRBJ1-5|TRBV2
CASSPRVGSQPQHF
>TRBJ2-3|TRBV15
CATSRGTIVGDTQYF
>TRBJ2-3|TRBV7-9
CASRKQENAAQYF
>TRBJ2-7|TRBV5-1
CASSRFQGYEQYF
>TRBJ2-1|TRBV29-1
CSAEGAYNEQFF
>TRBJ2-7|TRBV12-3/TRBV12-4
CASHSGKGEQYF
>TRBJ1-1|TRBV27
CASSYIGQGAEAFF